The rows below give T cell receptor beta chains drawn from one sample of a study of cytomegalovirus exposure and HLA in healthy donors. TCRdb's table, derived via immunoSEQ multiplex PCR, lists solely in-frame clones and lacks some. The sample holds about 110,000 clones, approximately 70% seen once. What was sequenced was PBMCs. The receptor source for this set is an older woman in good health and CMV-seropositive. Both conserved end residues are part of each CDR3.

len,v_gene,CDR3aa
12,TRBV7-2,CASSPGLRGYTF
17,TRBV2,CASSSPPGGRNTGELFF
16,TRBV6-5,CASSYSSGQYNSPLHF
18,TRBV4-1,CASSQAGQPSSSGNTIYF
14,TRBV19,CASSTPQYTQPQHF
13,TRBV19,CASSLQGEETQYF
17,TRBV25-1,CASSELRGTGGNSPLHF
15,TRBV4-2,CASSQDLGTPAPQHF
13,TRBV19,CASSMRGGTEAFF
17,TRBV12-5,CASGLPSTGVNNSPLHF
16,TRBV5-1,CASSLGGGQGAYEQYF
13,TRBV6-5,CASTRDRGGEQYF
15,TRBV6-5,CASRLQGASTYEQYF
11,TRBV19,CASSTGYTQYF
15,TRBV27,CASSFRGGSNTEAFF
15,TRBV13,CASSFRGLDTDTQYF